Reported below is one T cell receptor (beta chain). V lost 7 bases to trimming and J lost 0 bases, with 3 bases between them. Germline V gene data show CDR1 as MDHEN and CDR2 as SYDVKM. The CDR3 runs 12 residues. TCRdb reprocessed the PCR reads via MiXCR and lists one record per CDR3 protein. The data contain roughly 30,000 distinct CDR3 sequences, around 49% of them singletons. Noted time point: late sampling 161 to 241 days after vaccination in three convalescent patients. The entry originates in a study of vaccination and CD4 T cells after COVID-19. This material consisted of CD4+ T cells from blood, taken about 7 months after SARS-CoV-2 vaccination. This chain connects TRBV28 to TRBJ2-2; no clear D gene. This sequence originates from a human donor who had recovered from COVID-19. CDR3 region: CASTSNTGELFF. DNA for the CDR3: TGTGCCAGCACTTCGAACACCGGGGAGCTGTTTTTT.